The 20 T cell receptor beta chains listed next were all sequenced from one sample in a study of T-cell memory formation after mild COVID-19. Using its own MiXCR run on the 5' RACE reads, TCRdb lists one record per CDR3 protein. In the table there are some 600,000 distinct CDR3 sequences, roughly a sixth of which are singletons. The sample was PBMCs or a T cell subset sorted from them (not recorded which). Every receptor here comes from an adult woman who had mild COVID-19 (a few samples of this study predate the infection). Cell type and time point are not known.

For the CDR3, the DNA is TGCGCCAGCAGCCAGCTACAGGGGGCCGGCACAGATACGCAGTATTTT. Residues: CASSQLQGAGTDTQYF. The chain carries TRBV5-1 and TRBJ2-3; TRBD1 agrees at 9 bases. The germline gives CDR1 SGHRS, CDR2 YFSETQ. The junction had 7 bases not matched to a gene; V was cut back by 4 bases and J by 1 base. The CDR3 is made up of 16 amino acids.

This clonotype was detected only a few times. V usage is TRBV19 and J usage is TRBJ2-7; possibly TRBD1 for D (6 bases). Trimming left V 1 base short and J 4 bases short, with 14 bases between. The CDR3 is made up of 15 amino acids. The germline V gene has CDR1 LNHDA and CDR2 SQIVND (reference sequence). CDR3 residues: CASSIAGQDSYEQYF. DNA for the CDR3: TGTGCCAGTAGTATAGCGGGACAAGATTCTTACGAGCAGTACTTC.

Here the CDR3 DNA reads TGTGCCAGCAGTCCAGAAACAGGACTAGCGGGAGGGGTGGCGTACAATGAGCAGTTCTTC. Amino acids: CASSPETGLAGGVAYNEQFF. V gene TRBV27 combines with J gene TRBJ2-1; 15 bases fit TRBD2. CDR3 length: 20 amino acids. The ends lost 5 bases at V and 4 bases at J; junction bases unmatched: 15. Germline V lookup: CDR1 MNHEY, CDR2 SMNVEV (reference sequence).

The chain couples TRBV5-1 to TRBJ1-1; 10 positions match TRBD1. The CDR3 has 16 residues. With V trimmed by 4 bases and J by 4 bases, 10 bases remained unmatched. Germline V lookup: CDR1 SGHRS, CDR2 YFSETQ. The CDR3 sequence is CASSPGQGFLITEAFF. The CDR3 DNA sequence: TGCGCCAGCAGCCCGGGACAGGGGTTTTTGATCACTGAAGCTTTCTTT.

The table lists this clonotype with a few counts. V and J are TRBV5-4 and TRBJ2-1; the D is unclear. Looked up from germline, CDR1 is SGHNT and CDR2 is YYREEE (reference sequence). Trimming cost V 3 bases and J 4 bases, with 11 bases left between them. This CDR3 comprises 14 residues. CDR3 nucleotides: TGTGCCAGCAGCTGGATGAGCGTTTACAATGAGCAGTTCTTC. Its translation is CASSWMSVYNEQFF.

This clonotype has only a few counts. CDR3 nucleotide sequence: TGTGCCAGCAGCTTAGTCGGGGGACCGAATATTAATGAGCAGTTCTTC. Protein product: CASSLVGGPNINEQFF. This chain links TRBV7-9 with TRBJ2-1, with D possibly TRBD2 on 6 matching bases. V was clipped by 1 base and J by 7 bases, with 17 bases between them. From germline, CDR1 is SEHNR and CDR2 FQNEAQ (reference sequence). The CDR3 spans 16 residues.

The chain is built from TRBV18 and TRBJ1-1, with unresolved D. CDR3 length equals 13 residues. The germline V gene has CDR1 KGHSH and CDR2 LQKENI. The germline V and J ends were trimmed by 3 bases and 3 bases, with 8 bases remaining between them. CDR3 sequence: CASSPSQYTEAFF. The CDR3 bases are TGTGCCAGCTCACCCTCGCAGTACACTGAAGCTTTCTTT.

This clonotype occurred many times. V gene TRBV7-2 combines with J gene TRBJ2-5; no definite D call. The CDR3 runs 11 residues. Germline assignment: CDR1 SGHTA and CDR2 FQGNSA. V dropped 3 bases and J dropped 5 bases, with 4 bases sitting between them. The CDR3 here is CASSFMETQYF. The CDR3 DNA sequence: TGTGCCAGCAGCTTTATGGAGACCCAGTACTTC.

This clonotype has more than one count but fewer than ten. The gene calls are TRBV7-6 and TRBJ2-1; 8 nucleotides agree with TRBD2. This CDR3 spans 14 amino acids. Germline loops: CDR1 SGHVS, CDR2 FNYEAQ. V lost 6 bases to trimming and J lost 0 bases; unmatched junction nucleotides: 1. In DNA form, the CDR3 reads TGTGCCAGCAGGACTAGCGACTCCTACAATGAGCAGTTCTTC. Protein sequence: CASRTSDSYNEQFF. The full variable domain, completed using reference TRBV7-6 and TRBJ2-1, is GAGVSQSPRYKVTKRGQDVALRCDPISGHVSLYWYRQALGQGPEFLTYFNYEAQQDKSGLPNDRFSAERPEGSISTLTIQRTEQRDSAMYRCASRTSDSYNEQFFGPGTRLTVL.

This clonotype turned up a few times. The V gene is TRBV24-1, the J gene TRBJ1-1; D ambiguous. Germline CDR1 is KGHDR and CDR2 is SFDVKD. V was pared by 4 bases and J by 2 bases, with 10 bases between. This CDR3 region has 14 residues. The CDR3 loop is CATSDGPGNTEAFF. The DNA for the CDR3 is TGTGCCACCAGTGACGGCCCAGGAAACACTGAAGCTTTCTTT.

This clonotype has a count of ten or more. The chain joins TRBV7-2 to TRBJ2-5; D unclear. The germline V gene has CDR1 SGHTA and CDR2 FQGNSA. The V end lost 0 bases, the J end lost 3 bases, and 2 bases lay between the germline ends. The CDR3 sequence is 12 residues long. This chain's CDR3 is CASSLAKETQYF. CDR3 coding DNA: TGTGCCAGCAGCTTAGCGAAAGAGACCCAGTACTTC.

This clonotype was detected a few times. The chain combines TRBV11-3 with TRBJ1-1; D may be TRBD1 (5 bases). From germline, CDR1 is SGHNT and CDR2 YENEEA. This CDR3 is 14 amino acids long. The V and J ends lost 0 bases and 4 bases respectively, with 9 bases between them. CDR3 sequence reads: CASSLEGVGTEAFF. DNA of the CDR3: TGTGCCAGCAGCTTAGAAGGGGTAGGCACTGAAGCTTTCTTT.

The chain uses TRBV5-5 and TRBJ2-7; a possible D gene is TRBD1 (5 bases). Germline V CDR1 and CDR2: SGHKS, YYEKEE (reference sequence). Trimming removed 0 bases at V and 0 bases at J, with 13 bases between. This CDR3 region has 16 residues. The CDR3 DNA reads TGTGCCAGCAGCTTGGCGACTGGGGCGAACTCCTACGAGCAGTACTTC. Translation gives CASSLATGANSYEQYF.

This clonotype came up a few times. This rearrangement joins TRBV6-6 to TRBJ2-7, with D uncertain. Germline V gene lookup returns CDR1 MNHNY and CDR2 SVGAGI (reference sequence). The CDR3 length is 12 residues. The V end was cut by 2 bases, the J end by 5 bases, with 7 bases between. The CDR3 nucleotides are TGTGCCAGCAGTTACCTCCTCGACGAGCAGTACTTC. This sequence encodes CASSYLLDEQYF.

The chain recombines TRBV5-1 with TRBJ2-7; no clear D gene. In germline, CDR1 is SGHRS, CDR2 YFSETQ. The CDR3 consists of 14 residues. Trimming shortened V by 3 bases and J by 1 base, and 11 bases separated the two germline ends. The CDR3 sequence is CASSSQDLSYEQYF. DNA of the CDR3: TGCGCCAGCAGCTCCCAAGATTTGTCCTACGAGCAGTACTTC. The whole variable domain, filled in from reference TRBV5-1 and TRBJ2-7, reads KAGVTQTPRYLIKTRGQQVTLSCSPISGHRSVSWYQQTPGQGLQFLFEYFSETQRNKGNFPGRFSGRQFSNSRSEMNVSTLELGDSALYLCASSSQDLSYEQYFGPGTRLTVT.

This rearrangement joins TRBV5-1 to TRBJ1-1; D is ambiguous. Germline CDR1 reads SGHRS; CDR2 reads YFSETQ. Trimming took 4 bases from V and 0 from J, leaving 13 bases between them. This CDR3 is built from 15 residues. The CDR3 sequence: CASSESRLLNTEAFF. The CDR3 region has the DNA TGCGCCAGCAGCGAAAGCAGGCTGTTGAACACTGAAGCTTTCTTT. Supplemented by reference TRBV5-1 and TRBJ1-1, the full variable domain reads KAGVTQTPRYLIKTRGQQVTLSCSPISGHRSVSWYQQTPGQGLQFLFEYFSETQRNKGNFPGRFSGRQFSNSRSEMNVSTLELGDSALYLCASSESRLLNTEAFFGQGTRLTVV.

V is TRBV12-3 or TRBV12-4 and J is TRBJ2-2; no firm D call. The CDR3 has 14 residues. Trimming cost V 7 bases and J 4 bases, with 13 bases left between them. CDR3 nucleotides: TGTGCCAGCACCAACTATCAAACCACCGGGGAGCTGTTTTTT. Its protein product is CASTNYQTTGELFF.

The genes are TRBV20-1 and TRBJ2-1; 9 nucleotides align to TRBD2. The CDR3 covers 14 residues. The junction had 11 bases not matched to a gene; V was cut back by 5 bases and J by 9 bases. Germline values: CDR1 DFQATT, CDR2 SNEGSKA (reference sequence). The CDR3 sequence is CSAQGLAGDGEQFF. In nucleotides, the CDR3 is TGCAGTGCTCAGGGGTTAGCGGGAGATGGTGAGCAGTTCTTC.

V is TRBV7-3 and J is TRBJ1-1, with D possibly matching TRBD1 (5 bases). The CDR3 runs 16 residues. The germline gives CDR1 SGHTA, CDR2 FQGTGA. Trimming removed 2 bases from V and 2 bases from J, with 15 bases in between. CDR3 region: CASSLAGVASNTEAFF. The CDR3 DNA sequence: TGTGCCAGCAGCTTAGCGGGGGTGGCTTCCAACACTGAAGCTTTCTTT.

The chain employs TRBV28 and TRBJ2-4, with 9 nucleotides matching TRBD2. Germline-derived CDR1 and CDR2 are MDHEN and SYDVKM. With 6 bases clipped from V and 9 bases from J, the junction kept 9 bases outside the gene matches. The CDR3 consists of 14 residues. This CDR3 reads CASSQGLASPIQYF. The CDR3 DNA reads TGTGCCAGCAGCCAGGGACTAGCTTCACCCATTCAGTACTTC.